Each of the 14 T cell receptor beta chains below was sequenced from the same sample in a study of vaccination effects on CD4 cells after COVID-19. TCRdb's copy holds only in-frame clones and misses some; the assay was immunoSEQ multiplex PCR. The sample includes some 23,000 clones, 76% of them seen just once. Sequencing in the ViraFEST assay came after antigen-specific CD4+ T cells had been expanded with viral peptide pools, which were used to stimulate PBMC. At the end of about ten days of culture, CD4+ T cells were isolated. Each person got two doses of an mRNA SARS-CoV-2 vaccine, BNT162b2 or mRNA-1273. These TCRs' antigens remain unknown. The sequences come from CD4+ T cells from PBMCs cultured with HCoV-229E spike peptides, collected after COVID-19 vaccination. These receptors were collected from a human donor who received a COVID-19 vaccine.

The V gene is TRBV3-1 (or the pseudogene TRBV3-2), the J gene TRBJ2-7; TRBD2 matches at 11 bases. This CDR3 contains 15 residues. Unmatched junction bases numbered 2, after V lost 1 base and J lost 3 bases. Germline V gene data show CDR1 as LGHDT and CDR2 as YNNKEL (reference sequence). CDR3 sequence: CASSQVGLAVYEQYF. The CDR3 DNA reads TGTGCCAGCAGCCAAGTGGGACTAGCGGTCTACGAGCAGTACTTC.

The rearrangement joins TRBV18 to TRBJ2-2, with D hard to call. V lost 2 bases and J lost 0, with 16 bases in between. Germline V gene sequence: CDR1 KGHSH, CDR2 LQKENI. The CDR3 runs 18 residues. CDR3 sequence: CASSPFELGVANTGELFF. CDR3 DNA: TGTGCCAGCTCACCATTTGAATTAGGAGTAGCGAACACCGGGGAGCTGTTTTTT.

The chain carries TRBV9 and TRBJ2-1; tentatively, D is TRBD1 or TRBD2 (5 bases each). Germline CDR1 and CDR2: SGDLS and YYNGEE. V lost 4 bases to trimming and J lost 4 bases, with 21 bases between them. The CDR3 length is 17 residues. The CDR3 loop is CASSKGTALGIYNEQFF. The CDR3 nucleotides are TGTGCCAGCAGCAAAGGGACGGCCCTGGGGATTTACAATGAGCAGTTCTTC.

This clone was seen a few times. The chain combines TRBV5-1 with TRBJ2-1; TRBD2 matches 7 bases. The CDR3 sequence is 16 residues long. V shed 2 bases, J shed 4 bases, and the junction held 9 bases outside the gene matches. Germline assignment: CDR1 SGHRS and CDR2 YFSETQ. CDR3 in DNA: TGCGCCAGCAGCTTAATCCCTAGCGGATTGTACAATGAGCAGTTCTTC. Translation gives CASSLIPSGLYNEQFF.

V gene TRBV6-4 combines with J gene TRBJ2-1; D is ambiguous. There are 15 residues in the CDR3. CDR1 and CDR2 (germline): MRHNA, SNTAGT. V was trimmed by 4 bases and J by 1 base, leaving 11 bases between them. In DNA form, the CDR3 reads TGTGCCAGCAGTGTAGGCTCCTATTCCTACAATGAGCAGTTCTTC. This encodes CASSVGSYSYNEQFF.

The rearrangement links TRBV18 to TRBJ1-4, with D maybe TRBD1 (6 bases). The V end lost 1 base, the J end lost 8 bases, and 11 bases lay between the germline ends. Germline V gene lookup returns CDR1 KGHSH and CDR2 LQKENI. The CDR3 extends over 14 amino acids. In DNA form, the CDR3 reads TGTGCCAGCTCACCACGGGGGGCCGGGGAAAAACTGTTTTTT. It specifies CASSPRGAGEKLFF.

The chain recombines TRBV5-1 with TRBJ2-1; 12 bases map to TRBD2. Germline-derived CDR1 and CDR2 are SGHRS and YFSETQ. V was pared by 0 bases and J by 6 bases, with 4 bases of the junction left unmatched. The CDR3 is 16 residues long. The CDR3 DNA reads TGCGCCAGCAGCTTGGCTAGCGGGGGGGCGGGCAATGAGCAGTTCTTC. Translated, it gives CASSLASGGAGNEQFF.

The chain links TRBV5-1 to TRBJ2-3; TRBD1 matches 9 bases. This CDR3 spans 16 amino acids. Trimming cost V 4 bases and J 5 bases; bases outside gene matches: 11. Germline V lookup: CDR1 SGHRS, CDR2 YFSETQ. The CDR3 coding sequence is TGCGCCAGCAGCAGGTCCGGGACAGGGACCGGAGATACGCAGTATTTT. Encoded protein: CASSRSGTGTGDTQYF.

This chain uses TRBV11-2 with TRBJ2-5, with 7 positions matching TRBD2. The CDR3 has 15 residues. V shed 0 bases and J 4 bases; nucleotides not matched to a gene: 5. The germline CDR1 and CDR2 sequences are SGHAT and FQNNGV. CDR3 sequence: CASSLDTSGAETQYF. Written as DNA, the CDR3 is TGTGCCAGCAGCTTAGATACCAGCGGGGCAGAGACCCAGTACTTC.

The V call is TRBV5-4, the J call TRBJ2-3; D is unresolved. The germline V and J ends were trimmed by 3 bases and 2 bases, with 4 bases remaining between them. This CDR3 is 12 amino acids long. Per the germline V gene, CDR1 is SGHNT and CDR2 is YYREEE (reference sequence). The CDR3 DNA is TGTGCCAGCAGCTCTTACACAGATACGCAGTATTTT. This encodes CASSSYTDTQYF.

This clone occurred a few times. The chain carries TRBV7-9 and TRBJ2-3; D is unclear. Trimming took off 1 base at V and 0 bases at J, with 11 bases between the two ends. The CDR3 loop spans 16 amino acids. Germline V gives CDR1 SEHNR, CDR2 FQNEAQ (reference sequence). DNA of the CDR3: TGTGCCAGCAGCTTAGGACGCACGGCTAGCACAGATACGCAGTATTTT. Its protein product is CASSLGRTASTDTQYF.

This rearrangement joins TRBV7-9 to TRBJ2-1, with D uncertain. Germline CDR1 SEHNR, CDR2 FQNEAQ (reference sequence). V was trimmed by 5 bases and J by 9 bases, leaving 8 bases between them. The CDR3 has 11 amino acids. The CDR3 DNA reads as TGTGCCAGCAGCCCTCTGGGTGAGCAGTTCTTC. Its translation is CASSPLGEQFF.

The V and J genes are TRBV11-2 and TRBJ2-1; 12 nucleotides agree with TRBD2. Unmatched junction bases numbered 12, after V lost 8 bases and J lost 7 bases. The CDR3 is 16 amino acids. The germline CDR1 and CDR2 sequences are SGHAT and FQNNGV. CDR3: CASRLPTSGSKNEQFF. The CDR3 DNA reads as TGTGCCAGCCGACTTCCGACTAGCGGGAGTAAGAATGAGCAGTTCTTC. Combining the CDR3 with reference TRBV11-2 and TRBJ2-1 gives the whole variable domain EAGVAQSPRYKIIEKRQSVAFWCNPISGHATLYWYQQILGQGPKLLIQFQNNGVVDDSQLPKDRFSAERLKGVDSTLKIQPAKLEDSAVYLCASRLPTSGSKNEQFFGPGTRLTVL.

The CDR3 protein is CASSAGGTANEKLFF. The CDR3 DNA reads as TGTGCCAGCAGCGCTGGAGGGACCGCTAATGAAAAACTGTTTTTT. The rearrangement joins TRBV5-4 to TRBJ1-4; the D gene is possibly TRBD1 (5 bases). This CDR3 region has 15 residues. The germline V gene encodes CDR1 SGHNT and CDR2 YYREEE (reference sequence). With 4 bases removed from V and 3 bases from J, the gap between germline ends came to 13 bases.